This T cell receptor (beta chain) was identified in a study of Ad26.COV2.S vaccination and SARS-CoV-2 variants. The CDR3 is 11 residues long. Trimming cost V 0 bases and J 7 bases, with 4 bases left between them. Germline V gene lookup returns CDR1 DFQATT and CDR2 SNEGSKA (reference sequence). On this clone: The antigen is undetermined.

Assay used: immunoSEQ multiplex PCR; TCRdb lists only in-frame clones, some missing. The sample has about 390,000 clones, approximately 91% seen once. Sample treatment: 15 to 20 received Ad26.COV2.S at low or high dose, single or two shots; several received placebo; per-sample allocation not given. Repertoires come from day 63 after the first vaccine or placebo injection. Study results and limitations: The authors reported substantial breadth in spike-specific CD8+ and CD4+ T cell responses after vaccination. Placebo recipients had lower spike-specific TCR breadth than vaccine recipients. Measurement of non-spike TCR breadth gave similar results in vaccine and placebo recipients.

The starting material was peripheral blood, obtained in a trial of Ad26.COV2.S vaccine versus placebo. The origin of this receptor is a person aged 18 to 59 who received the Ad26.COV2.S COVID-19 vaccine or a placebo. The chain joins TRBV20-1 to TRBJ2-1; no clear D gene. CDR3 sequence: CSARDLNEQFF. The CDR3 nucleotides are TGCAGTGCTAGAGATCTGAATGAGCAGTTCTTC.